This is a list of T cell receptor beta chains from one sample in a study of blood T cell repertoires in COVID-19. TCRdb's table, derived via immunoSEQ multiplex PCR, lists solely in-frame clones and lacks some. Of over 150,000 clones listed, over 80% are singletons. Sequenced input: peripheral blood. Receptor source: a woman aged 80 or over with COVID-19, enrolled during active disease. Both conserved end residues are part of each CDR3. The D gene is left open where the match is weak. Not all rows give a size; the values are once, few, many and, for expanded clones, a class.

.	TRBJ1-2	.	TRBV10-1	CASSPQLTYGYTF	TGCGCCAGCAGCCCACAGCTTACCTATGGCTACACCTTC
many	TRBJ1-1	TRBD1	TRBV6-5	CASSWDRNTEAFF	TGTGCCAGCAGCTGGGACAGAAACACTGAAGCTTTCTTT
few	TRBJ2-7	TRBD2	TRBV5-1	CASSTLAGANEQYF	TGCGCCAGCAGCACTCTAGCGGGAGCCAACGAGCAGTACTTC
once	TRBJ1-2	.	TRBV5-1	CASSLQGYGYTF	TGCGCCAGCAGCTTGCAGGGCTATGGCTACACCTTC
.	TRBJ2-5	.	TRBV5-5	CASSPRGGTQYF	TGTGCCAGCAGCCCCCGGGGAGGGACCCAGTACTTC
.	TRBJ1-2	TRBD1	TRBV5-1	CASSQTGEGGYTF	TGCGCCAGCAGTCAGACAGGGGAAGGTGGCTACACCTTC
.	TRBJ1-1	.	TRBV28	CASSFEGEAFF	TGTGCCAGCAGTTTTGAGGGTGAAGCTTTCTTT
few	TRBJ1-1	.	TRBV3-1/TRBV3-2	CASSQVFDQAEAFF	TGTGCCAGCAGCCAAGTATTCGATCAGGCTGAAGCTTTCTTT
.	TRBJ1-6	TRBD1	TRBV6-2/TRBV6-3	CASSLTGMESPLHF	TGTGCCAGCAGCTTGACAGGGATGGAATCACCCCTCCACTTT
.	TRBJ2-5	.	TRBV11-2	CASRRDKLETQYF	TGTGCCAGCAGACGGGACAAACTAGAGACCCAGTACTTC
.	TRBJ2-1	.	TRBV12-3/TRBV12-4	CASSLNYNNEQFF	TGTGCCAGCAGTCTTAACTACAACAATGAGCAGTTCTTC
.	TRBJ1-2	.	TRBV5-1	CASSYGTDYGYTF	TGCGCCAGCAGCTACGGGACTGACTATGGCTACACCTTC
.	TRBJ2-5	.	TRBV5-1	CASSLDRETQYF	TGCGCCAGCAGCTTGGATAGAGAGACCCAGTACTTC
.	TRBJ1-5	TRBD1	TRBV6-5	CASTWDRAQPQHF	TGTGCCAGCACTTGGGACAGGGCACAGCCCCAGCATTTT
.	TRBJ2-7	TRBD1	TRBV3-1/TRBV3-2	CASRRGQASSYEQYF	TGTGCCAGCAGGCGGGGACAGGCCTCATCCTACGAGCAGTACTTC
.	TRBJ2-7	TRBD2	TRBV7-9	CASSGGIQRGSYEQYF	TGTGCCAGCAGCGGCGGGATCCAGCGGGGGTCCTACGAGCAGTACTTC
.	TRBJ1-3	.	TRBV6-5	CASGGGSTGNTIYF	TGTGCCTCTGGCGGGGGATCAACTGGAAACACCATATATTTT
.	TRBJ1-6	.	TRBV6-5	CASSGRDSNNSPLHF	TGTGCCAGCAGCGGCCGGGACTCGAATAATTCACCCCTCCACTTT
.	TRBJ1-2	TRBD1	TRBV28	CASSPGQQNYGYTF	TGTGCCAGCAGCCCGGGACAGCAAAACTATGGCTACACCTTC
once	TRBJ1-6	TRBD1	TRBV7-2	CASSLEQGSSLHF	TGTGCCAGCAGCTTGGAACAGGGGTCATCCCTCCACTTT
.	TRBJ2-7	.	TRBV28	CASSFPGTAAYEQYF	TGTGCCAGCAGTTTCCCCGGGACTGCAGCCTACGAGCAGTACTTC
.	TRBJ2-7	TRBD2	TRBV5-1	CASSLAVGGGATPEQYF	TGCGCCAGCAGCTTGGCCGTCGGCGGGGGGGCGACCCCCGAGCAGTACTTC
.	TRBJ2-1	.	TRBV28	CASSPTSGGMRHEQFF	TGTGCCAGCAGTCCAACCTCTGGCGGGATGAGGCATGAGCAGTTCTTC
.	TRBJ2-2	TRBD2	TRBV27	CASRPGLGGTGELFF	TGTGCCAGCAGACCGGGACTAGGAGGAACCGGGGAGCTGTTTTTT
.	TRBJ1-3	.	TRBV19	CASMVVSGDPGNTIYF	TGTGCCAGTATGGTGGTCTCAGGGGATCCTGGAAACACCATATATTTT
few	TRBJ2-3	.	TRBV6-5	CASRKEGGDTQYF	TGTGCCAGCAGGAAAGAGGGCGGGGATACGCAGTATTTT
.	TRBJ1-2	TRBD1	TRBV10-3	CAIRPSDRAGGYTF	TGTGCCATCAGGCCCTCCGACAGGGCGGGAGGCTACACCTTC
once	TRBJ1-1	.	TRBV3-1/TRBV3-2	CASSLDTEAFF	TGTGCCAGCAGCCTCGACACTGAAGCTTTCTTT
.	TRBJ2-7	.	TRBV4-1	CASSQFPQGTGGESYEQYF	TGCGCCAGCAGCCAATTCCCTCAGGGGACGGGCGGCGAATCCTACGAGCAGTACTTC
once	TRBJ2-2	TRBD2	TRBV2	CASTRENTGELFF	TGTGCCAGCACGCGGGAGAATACCGGGGAGCTGTTTTTT
.	TRBJ1-1	.	TRBV10-3	CAIRVQGTEAFF	TGTGCCATCAGGGTACAGGGAACTGAAGCTTTCTTT
.	TRBJ2-1	TRBD2	TRBV7-7	CASSPQAGENNEQFF	TGTGCTAGCAGCCCTCAGGCGGGAGAGAACAATGAGCAGTTCTTC